The 26 T cell receptor beta chains presented below share a single source sample, sequenced in a study. TCRdb re-called the 5' RACE reads through MiXCR, storing one row per CDR3 protein. The data show approximately 42,000 distinct CDR3 sequences, about 29% seen once. The sample was memory CD4+ T cells sorted from a lymph node. The subset here: memory CD4+ T cells, CD4+CD45RO+CD25-. These receptors were collected from a female donor with breast cancer.

This clonotype was picked up a small number of times. The chain recombines TRBV7-6 with TRBJ2-2, with D tentatively TRBD1 (6 bases). CDR1 is SGHVS and CDR2 is FNYEAQ in the germline V gene. The length of the CDR3 is 14 residues. The ends were cut back, 5 bases at V and 6 bases at J, with 13 bases in the middle. The CDR3 sequence is CASSAPTGPGELFF. The CDR3 nucleotides are TGTGCCAGCAGCGCGCCGACAGGACCCGGGGAGCTGTTTTTT.

This clonotype was picked up a small number of times. The chain links TRBV4-2 to TRBJ2-4, with 7 positions matching TRBD1. The J segment lost 0 bases and the V segment lost 2 bases, leaving 10 bases of the junction unmatched. In germline, CDR1 is LGHNA, CDR2 YNFKEQ. There are 18 residues in the CDR3. The chain's CDR3 is CASSQPPDRDLAKNIQYF. The CDR3 DNA reads as TGTGCCAGCAGCCAACCTCCTGACAGGGACCTAGCCAAAAACATTCAGTACTTC.

This clonotype has just a few counts. The genes are TRBV28 and TRBJ2-7; the match to TRBD1 covers 10 bases. This CDR3 is built from 13 residues. The germline V gene encodes CDR1 MDHEN and CDR2 SYDVKM. V dropped 10 bases and J dropped 0; count of bases not matched to a gene: 3. CDR3 nucleotide sequence: TGTGCCATTGACAGGGGGCTCTCCTACGAGCAGTACTTC. Translating gives CAIDRGLSYEQYF.

The rearrangement uses TRBV12-3 or TRBV12-4 and TRBJ2-1; 7 bases agree with TRBD2. V gave up 6 bases and J gave up 4 bases; unmatched junction bases: 9. The CDR3 covers 15 residues. CDR3 loop: CASRAGTNSYNEQFF. The CDR3 bases are TGTGCCAGCAGGGCCGGGACTAACAGTTACAATGAGCAGTTCTTC.

This clonotype has at least ten counts. This CDR3 reads CASSLEGTDYNEQFF. The DNA of the CDR3 is TGCGCCAGCAGCTTGGAGGGGACAGATTACAATGAGCAGTTCTTC. The chain uses TRBV5-1 and TRBJ2-1; 7 bases line up with TRBD1. Germline V gene data show CDR1 as SGHRS and CDR2 as YFSETQ. The CDR3 is made up of 15 amino acids. The trim removed 0 bases at V and 4 bases at J, leaving 4 bases unmatched.

This clonotype was picked up a small number of times. The rearrangement joins TRBV5-1 to TRBJ2-1; 10 bases line up with TRBD2. There are 16 residues in the CDR3. The J segment lost 6 bases and the V segment lost 1 base, leaving 7 bases of the junction unmatched. Looked up from germline, CDR1 is SGHRS and CDR2 is YFSETQ. The CDR3 loop is CASSLRLAGEVNEQFF. The DNA for the CDR3 is TGCGCCAGCAGCTTGAGACTAGCGGGTGAGGTCAATGAGCAGTTCTTC. The entire variable domain, with the rest obtained from reference TRBV5-1 and TRBJ2-1, is as follows: KAGVTQTPRYLIKTRGQQVTLSCSPISGHRSVSWYQQTPGQGLQFLFEYFSETQRNKGNFPGRFSGRQFSNSRSEMNVSTLELGDSALYLCASSLRLAGEVNEQFFGPGTRLTVL.

The chain employs TRBV5-1 and TRBJ1-6; no firm D call. Germline V gene data show CDR1 as SGHRS and CDR2 as YFSETQ. This CDR3 comprises 14 residues. Trimming stripped 1 base from V and 6 bases from J, with 8 bases between. CDR3 amino acids: CASSLLQRNSPLHF. For the CDR3, the DNA is TGCGCCAGCAGCTTGCTACAGCGTAATTCACCCCTCCACTTT.

This chain links TRBV7-2 with TRBJ2-2; D call uncertain. CDR3 length: 13 residues. Germline CDR1 reads SGHTA; CDR2 reads FQGNSA. V lost 5 bases, J lost 3 bases, and 7 bases lay in between. CDR3 sequence reads: CASSPYYTGELFF. The DNA for the CDR3 is TGTGCCAGCAGCCCCTACTACACCGGGGAGCTGTTTTTT.

This clonotype was observed at least ten times. This chain uses TRBV5-1 with TRBJ1-2; D is possibly TRBD1 (5 bases). The CDR3 totals 15 residues. From germline, CDR1 is SGHRS and CDR2 YFSETQ. The V and J ends lost 0 bases and 0 bases respectively, with 9 bases between them. The CDR3 sequence: CASSLAGTANYGYTF. As DNA, the CDR3 is TGCGCCAGCAGCTTGGCCGGGACCGCTAACTATGGCTACACCTTC.

V gene TRBV28 combines with J gene TRBJ1-1, with 11 bases identical to TRBD1. CDR1 is MDHEN and CDR2 is SYDVKM in the germline V gene. V trimming: 2 bases; J trimming: 5 bases; junction bases outside the gene matches: 4. The length of the CDR3 is 15 residues. Here the CDR3 reads CASSLTGQGATEAFF. The CDR3 coding sequence is TGTGCCAGCAGTTTAACCGGACAGGGGGCTACTGAAGCTTTCTTT.

The chain employs TRBV21-1 and TRBJ2-4; whether TRBD1, the table's D call, matches the DNA was not checked. TRBV21-1 is tagged as a pseudogene. The CDR3 runs 15 residues. The CDR3 is CASTPLRQGADIQYF. The DNA of the CDR3 is TGTGCCAGCACCCCGCTTAGGCAGGGGGCAGACATTCAGTACTTC.

The chain combines TRBV12-3 or TRBV12-4 with TRBJ1-1, with 8 bases identical to TRBD1. The CDR3 extends over 20 amino acids. J was trimmed by 3 bases and V by 3 bases; bases with no gene match: 21. The DNA of the CDR3 is TGTGCCAGCAGTTTTGGCAGGACAGGGACCCCTCAAGGAAGACACACTGAAGCTTTCTTT. Residues: CASSFGRTGTPQGRHTEAFF.

The genes are TRBV27 and TRBJ2-7; 12 nucleotides match TRBD2. This CDR3 spans 13 amino acids. Germline V gene data show CDR1 as MNHEY and CDR2 as SMNVEV (reference sequence). V was clipped by 8 bases and J by 3 bases; unmatched bases: 2. CDR3 nucleotide sequence: TGTGCCAGCGGGACTAGCGGGTACTACGAGCAGTACTTC. Its protein is CASGTSGYYEQYF.

The chain links TRBV28 to TRBJ1-1, with D possibly TRBD1 on 6 matching bases. V was clipped by 6 bases and J by 8 bases, with 10 bases between them. The length of the CDR3 is 11 residues. Per the germline V gene, CDR1 is MDHEN and CDR2 is SYDVKM. The DNA of the CDR3 is TGTGCCAGCAGGGACAGCCAGGAAGCTTTCTTT. Translated: CASRDSQEAFF.

This clonotype was detected a few times. The chain links TRBV4-1 to TRBJ2-1; 8 bases match TRBD1. The V gene end was trimmed by 1 base and the J gene end by 8 bases; junction bases not matched to a gene: 4. Germline V gene data show CDR1 as MGHRA and CDR2 as YSYEKL. This CDR3 has 14 amino acids. CDR3 sequence reads: CASSQGGQEDEQFF. The CDR3 DNA reads as TGCGCCAGCAGCCAAGGGGGACAGGAGGATGAGCAGTTCTTC.

This clonotype was seen a handful of times. The genes are TRBV20-1 and TRBJ2-4; 8 bases map to TRBD1. Germline trimming cut 6 bases from V and 7 bases from J; bases unmatched to any gene: 8. This CDR3 is built from 13 residues. CDR1 is DFQATT, CDR2 SNEGSKA, per germline (reference sequence). CDR3 DNA: TGCAGTGCAACAGGGGGGATTGGGAACATTCAGTACTTC. Its protein product is CSATGGIGNIQYF.

V usage is TRBV2 and J usage is TRBJ2-3; D ambiguous. Germline lookup yields CDR1 SNHLY and CDR2 FYNNEI. This CDR3 is built from 12 residues. V lost 8 bases, J lost 3 bases, and 9 bases lay in between. In nucleotides, the CDR3 is TGTGCCAGCGAAAAGGGAACAGATACGCAGTATTTT. Protein sequence: CASEKGTDTQYF. The entire variable domain, with the rest obtained from reference TRBV2 and TRBJ2-3, is as follows: EPEVTQTPSHQVTQMGQEVILRCVPISNHLYFYWYRQILGQKVEFLVSFYNNEISEKSEIFDDQFSVERPDGSNFTLKIRSTKLEDSAMYFCASEKGTDTQYFGPGTRLTVL.

On this clonotype: An end of the junction does not agree with germline; a read error may underlie this. The gene calls are TRBV4-2 and TRBJ2-2; perhaps TRBD2 as D (6 bases). The CDR3 has 15 residues. Germline V lookup: CDR1 LGHNA, CDR2 YNFKEQ. CDR3 bases: TGTGCCAGCAGTTCCGGGAGTTCGAACACTGGGGAGCTGTTTTTT. This gives the protein CASSSGSSNTGELFF.

This sequence joins TRBV3-1 and TRBJ2-2; D is possibly TRBD2 (5 bases). Trimming stripped 0 bases from V and 1 base from J, with 12 bases between. From germline, CDR1 is LGHDT and CDR2 YNNKEL (reference sequence). The CDR3 extends over 17 amino acids. DNA for the CDR3: TGTGCCAGCAGCCAAGAGCGCGGGTGGGGGAACACCGGGGAGCTGTTTTTT. Residues: CASSQERGWGNTGELFF.

A note on this clonotype: Because the CDR3 is missing its conserved closing phenylalanine or tryptophan, this is likely a read error. The J gene is TRBJ2-1, the V gene TRBV5-1; the D gene could be TRBD1 or TRBD2 (6 bases each). This CDR3 is 13 amino acids long. The V end was cut by 2 bases, the J end by 7 bases, with 10 bases between. CDR1 and CDR2 (germline): SGHRS, YFSETQ. CDR3 amino acids: CASSLTGRNEQFY. In DNA form, the CDR3 reads TGCGCCAGCAGCTTAACAGGGAGGAATGAGCAGTTCTAC.

The sample holds many counts of this clonotype. The V gene is TRBV29-1, the J gene TRBJ2-1, with 13 positions matching TRBD2. Germline CDR1 and CDR2: SQVTM and ANQGSEA. The CDR3 runs to 16 residues. J gave up 4 bases and V 7 bases, and 10 bases lay outside the gene matches. CDR3 bases: TGCAGCGCTCGGACTAGCGGGAGTCGGAGGTACAATGAGCAGTTCTTC. Amino acid sequence: CSARTSGSRRYNEQFF.

The rearrangement links TRBV12-3 or TRBV12-4 to TRBJ2-3; no clear D gene. With 0 bases removed from V and 7 bases from J, the gap between germline ends came to 20 bases. The CDR3 runs 17 residues. The CDR3 region is CASSLALRTAQANTQYF. The DNA for the CDR3 is TGTGCCAGCAGTTTAGCGCTAAGGACGGCCCAGGCAAATACGCAGTATTTT.

A few counts support this clonotype. The gene calls are TRBV12-3 or TRBV12-4 and TRBJ1-5; 7 bases align to TRBD1. The CDR3 is made up of 14 amino acids. The ends lost 8 bases at V and 5 bases at J; junction bases unmatched: 9. CDR3 loop: CASGPTGNDQPQHF. In DNA, the CDR3 is TGTGCCAGCGGCCCGACAGGGAACGATCAGCCCCAGCATTTT.

Judged by abundance, this clonotype is medium-sized. This sequence joins TRBV20-1 and TRBJ2-1; TRBD2 aligns across 11 bases. V was pared by 6 bases and J by 3 bases, with 7 bases of the junction left unmatched. CDR1 and CDR2 (germline): DFQATT, SNEGSKA (reference sequence). The CDR3 contains 15 residues. The CDR3 sequence: CSAKTGTSGYNEQFF. CDR3 bases: TGCAGTGCAAAGACCGGGACTAGCGGCTACAATGAGCAGTTCTTC.

This clonotype was observed at least ten times. The chain uses TRBV6-5 and TRBJ1-2; 7 bases are a match to TRBD1. This CDR3 is built from 15 residues. V shed 2 bases and J 0 bases; nucleotides not matched to a gene: 3. The germline V gene encodes CDR1 MNHEY and CDR2 SVGAGI. The CDR3 sequence is CASSYRDRTNYGYTF. As DNA, the CDR3 is TGTGCCAGCAGTTACCGGGACAGAACTAACTATGGCTACACCTTC.

About this clonotype: The junction shows a germline mismatch at one end, possibly a read error. The rearrangement joins TRBV6-5 to TRBJ2-7, with 10 bases identical to TRBD2. Germline CDR1 and CDR2: MNHEY and SVGAGI. This CDR3 comprises 13 residues. Written as DNA, the CDR3 is TGTGCCAGCAGAAGGACTAGCGGCTACGGGCAGTACTTC. Protein sequence: CASRRTSGYGQYF.